Presented here are 26 T cell receptor beta chains from one specimen sequenced in a study of a mutant IDH1 vaccine in newly diagnosed glioma. The assay was immunoSEQ multiplex PCR, and TCRdb's table has in-frame clones only and misses some. The sample comprises roughly 35,000 clones, 70% to 90% of which are singletons, and around 4.8% rests with the top ten. Time point described: baseline, week 1 (first vaccination visit). Treatment: pre-vaccination baseline after standard-of-care therapy. This sample comprised PBMCs, obtained from a glioma patient treated with radiotherapy, temozolomide or both. These receptors originate from a woman aged 35 to 49 with glioma.

The chain couples TRBV6-5 to TRBJ2-3; the D gene is possibly TRBD2 (6 bases). Germline V gene data show CDR1 as MNHEY and CDR2 as SVGAGI. The CDR3 is 15 amino acids. V lost 6 bases and J 2 bases, leaving 15 bases between the germline ends. DNA of the CDR3: TGTGCCAGCAGGCCCGGGAGAACGTTCACAGATACGCAGTATTTT. Translated, it gives CASRPGRTFTDTQYF.

The rearrangement uses TRBV6-5 and TRBJ2-7; possibly TRBD1 or TRBD2 for D (7 bases each). The CDR3 runs to 14 residues. Germline V CDR1 and CDR2: MNHEY, SVGAGI. Trimming removed 6 bases at V and 7 bases at J, with 19 bases between. This chain's CDR3 is CASSTRQGGKEQYF. CDR3 nucleotide sequence: TGTGCCAGCAGCACAAGACAGGGAGGGAAGGAGCAGTACTTC.

The chain recombines TRBV21-1 with TRBJ1-2. TRBV21-1 is a documented pseudogene. CDR3 size: 19 residues. The DNA of the CDR3 is TGTGCCAGCAGCAAAATAGGGGGGAGGGCCGGGACTTCCAACTATGGCTACACTTTC. It is translated as CASSKIGGRAGTSNYGYTF.

The table lists this clone with a count of one. The chain couples TRBV7-2 to TRBJ2-1; no clear D gene. The CDR3 has 14 amino acids. Germline V CDR1 and CDR2: SGHTA, FQGNSA. Deletions cut 6 bases from V and 5 bases from J, with 14 bases between. In DNA form, the CDR3 reads TGTGCCAGCAGGCCACTAAGGAAAAACAATGAGCAGTTCTTC. It translates to CASRPLRKNNEQFF.

The genes are TRBV30 and TRBJ1-3; 7 bases align to TRBD1. The germline V gene has CDR1 GTSNPN and CDR2 SVGIG (reference sequence). V shed 3 bases, J shed 0 bases, and the junction held 2 bases outside the gene matches. The CDR3 spans 14 residues. The CDR3 DNA reads TGTGCCTGGAGCCCAGGGGGCTCTGGAAACACCATATATTTT. Amino acids: CAWSPGGSGNTIYF.

The chain carries TRBV7-9 and TRBJ2-3, with 8 bases matching TRBD2. The CDR3 totals 19 residues. The germline CDR1 and CDR2 sequences are SEHNR and FQNEAQ (reference sequence). V was pared by 5 bases and J by 2 bases, with 18 bases of the junction left unmatched. Written as DNA, the CDR3 is TGTGCCAGCAGCCCCAACGGGGGGGCAGGTTCGGCATACACAGATACGCAGTATTTT. Translating it yields CASSPNGGAGSAYTDTQYF.

The rearrangement uses TRBV5-6 and TRBJ1-2, with D perhaps matching TRBD1 (6 bases). V was cut by 2 bases and J by 8 bases, with 16 bases left in between. Germline CDR1 reads SGHDT; CDR2 reads YYEEEE. The CDR3 is made up of 14 amino acids. The CDR3 region has the DNA TGTGCCAGCAGCTTCGGGGGGCTAATAGACGGCTACACCTTC. This codes for CASSFGGLIDGYTF.

The rearrangement joins TRBV5-5 to TRBJ2-7, with no clear D. CDR3 size: 15 residues. Germline V CDR1 and CDR2: SGHKS, YYEKEE (reference sequence). With 0 bases removed from V and 3 bases from J, the gap between germline ends came to 13 bases. The CDR3 is CASSLGGTLGYEQYF. CDR3 sequence (DNA): TGTGCCAGCAGCTTGGGGGGAACCTTAGGCTACGAGCAGTACTTC.

This chain connects TRBV5-5 to TRBJ1-1; possible D gene TRBD1, 5 bases. This CDR3 region has 14 residues. V was pared by 3 bases and J by 6 bases, with 15 bases between. Germline V gene data show CDR1 as SGHKS and CDR2 as YYEKEE (reference sequence). For the CDR3, the DNA is TGTGCCAGCAGCTGGGGGGGGAACTTCCCTGAAGCTTTCTTT. Amino acids: CASSWGGNFPEAFF.

This rearrangement joins TRBV2 to TRBJ1-5, with D possibly being TRBD1 (6 bases). This CDR3 is built from 14 residues. V was clipped by 5 bases and J by 1 base, with 9 bases between them. Per the germline V gene, CDR1 is SNHLY and CDR2 is FYNNEI. CDR3 DNA sequence: TGTGCCAGCAGTTTCGGGGGCAGCAATCAGCCCCAGCATTTT. Its translation is CASSFGGSNQPQHF. Filled out from reference TRBV2 and TRBJ1-5, the complete variable domain reads EPEVTQTPSHQVTQMGQEVILRCVPISNHLYFYWYRQILGQKVEFLVSFYNNEISEKSEIFDDQFSVERPDGSNFTLKIRSTKLEDSAMYFCASSFGGSNQPQHFGDGTRLSIL.

The CDR3 nucleotides are TGTGCCACTCATGCGGGCGGGCGGAACTATGGCTACACCTTC. It yields the protein CATHAGGRNYGYTF. The chain carries TRBV5-4 and TRBJ1-2, with D uncertain. Trimming removed 9 bases at V and 2 bases at J, with 17 bases between. The germline gives CDR1 SGHNT, CDR2 YYREEE (reference sequence). This CDR3 is built from 14 residues.

The chain links TRBV9 to TRBJ1-1; perhaps TRBD1 as D (5 bases). This CDR3 is 14 amino acids long. Germline V gene lookup returns CDR1 SGDLS and CDR2 YYNGEE. The V and J ends lost 0 bases and 5 bases respectively, with 11 bases between them. CDR3 DNA sequence: TGTGCCAGCAGCGTAGTGGGGGGGATTACTGAAGCTTTCTTT. Its translation is CASSVVGGITEAFF.

The V and J genes are TRBV7-8 and TRBJ2-5, with TRBD1 matching 7 bases. V shed 5 bases and J 5 bases; nucleotides not matched to a gene: 20. The CDR3 sequence is 18 residues long. CDR1 and CDR2 from the germline V gene are SGHVS and FQNEAQ. CDR3 residues: CASSQLPSRRGPLETQYF. The CDR3 nucleotides are TGTGCCAGCAGCCAGTTGCCGAGTAGAAGGGGGCCTTTGGAGACCCAGTACTTC. Drawing the rest from reference TRBV7-8 and TRBJ2-5, the complete variable domain is GAGVSQSPRYKVAKRGQDVALRCDPISGHVSLFWYQQALGQGPEFLTYFQNEAQLDKSGLPSDRFFAERPEGSVSTLKIQRTQQEDSAVYLCASSQLPSRRGPLETQYFGPGTRLLVL.

The chain has TRBV6-5 and TRBJ2-6, with no clear D. The length of the CDR3 is 16 residues. Germline CDR1 MNHEY, CDR2 SVGAGI. V gave up 4 bases and J gave up 0 bases, with 10 bases separating them. This chain's CDR3 is CASSLSVDSGANVLTF. In DNA, the CDR3 is TGTGCCAGCAGTTTATCAGTGGACTCTGGGGCCAACGTCCTGACTTTC.

This clone was seen more than once but under ten times. The gene calls are TRBV10-3 and TRBJ2-2; D call uncertain. Germline V gene data show CDR1 as ENHRY and CDR2 as SYGVKD. The CDR3 sequence is 15 residues long. Trimming cost V 3 bases and J 0 bases, with 8 bases left between them. CDR3 in DNA: TGTGCCATCAGTGAAGGGCAATCGAACACCGGGGAGCTGTTTTTT. This translates into CAISEGQSNTGELFF.

Only a few counts were recorded for this clone. The chain links TRBV2 to TRBJ1-3, with TRBD1 identical over 9 bases. CDR1 and CDR2 from the germline V gene are SNHLY and FYNNEI. The V and J ends lost 5 bases and 4 bases, in that order; junction bases with no gene match: 6. This CDR3 contains 15 residues. Written as DNA, the CDR3 is TGTGCCAGCAGTCTCCACAGGGGGCAGGGAAACACCATATATTTT. Its protein product is CASSLHRGQGNTIYF.

The V gene is TRBV27, the J gene TRBJ2-7; possible D gene TRBD2, 6 bases. V was pared by 2 bases and J by 2 bases, with 16 bases between. CDR3 length: 16 amino acids. Germline V lookup: CDR1 MNHEY, CDR2 SMNVEV (reference sequence). CDR3 in amino acids: CASSLKIHGSPYEQYF. CDR3 nucleotide sequence: TGTGCCAGCAGTTTAAAGATACACGGGAGCCCCTACGAGCAGTACTTC.

The genes are TRBV29-1 and TRBJ1-2; D gene unclear. CDR1 is SQVTM, CDR2 ANQGSEA, per germline. The CDR3 spans 12 residues. V lost 4 bases, J lost 3 bases, and 9 bases lay in between. CDR3: CSVGDGDYGYTF. DNA of the CDR3: TGCAGCGTTGGAGACGGAGACTATGGCTACACCTTC.

The chain employs TRBV4-1 and TRBJ1-1, with no clear D. The CDR3 sequence is 15 residues long. The ends were cut back, 1 base at V and 6 bases at J, with 15 bases in the middle. CDR1 is MGHRA and CDR2 is YSYEKL in the germline V gene. The CDR3 DNA reads as TGCGCCAGCAGCCAAGGGGGAGGGTCGACCGCTGAAGCTTTCTTT. Translating gives CASSQGGGSTAEAFF.

The rearrangement uses TRBV11-2 and TRBJ1-1; the D gene is possibly TRBD1 (6 bases). The V gene lost 5 bases and the J gene lost 5 bases, with 9 bases spanning the gap. The CDR3 contains 12 residues. CDR1 SGHAT and CDR2 FQNNGV come from the germline V gene. The CDR3 DNA follows: TGTGCCAGCAGCAACAGGGATACTGAAGCTTTCTTT. The encoded protein is CASSNRDTEAFF.

The chain uses TRBV4-1 and TRBJ2-6; no definite D call. This CDR3 region has 14 residues. Germline values: CDR1 MGHRA, CDR2 YSYEKL. V shed 4 bases and J shed 2 bases, with 6 bases lying between them. For the CDR3, the DNA is TGCGCCAGCAGCCCCACTACTGGGGCCAACGTCCTGACTTTC. Amino acids: CASSPTTGANVLTF.

The sample holds one count of this clone. Here the CDR3 DNA reads TGCGCCAGCAGCTCGGGACAGCAATTGGAAAAACTGTTTTTT. This codes for CASSSGQQLEKLFF. The chain links TRBV5-1 to TRBJ1-4; 7 bases agree with TRBD1. V was clipped by 3 bases and J by 8 bases; unmatched bases: 7. Germline CDR1 and CDR2: SGHRS and YFSETQ. CDR3 size: 14 residues.

This clone was recorded only once. The chain has TRBV5-1 and TRBJ2-1; 10 bases line up with TRBD1. CDR1 SGHRS and CDR2 YFSETQ come from the germline V gene. The trim removed 0 bases at V and 6 bases at J, leaving 3 bases unmatched. The CDR3 loop spans 15 amino acids. The CDR3 DNA reads TGCGCCAGCAGCTTGGGACAGGGGGCCCGCAATGAGCAGTTCTTC. Translated, it gives CASSLGQGARNEQFF.

The chain joins TRBV4-1 to TRBJ2-1; TRBD1 aligns across 8 bases. V shed 2 bases and J 7 bases; nucleotides not matched to a gene: 4. The germline V gene encodes CDR1 MGHRA and CDR2 YSYEKL. This CDR3 spans 14 amino acids. In DNA form, the CDR3 reads TGCGCCAGCAGCCAACAGACAGGGGTGAATGAGCAGTTCTTC. Residues: CASSQQTGVNEQFF.

This CDR3 reads CASSLGVNYGYTF. The DNA for the CDR3 is TGTGCCAGCAGCTTGGGAGTAAACTATGGCTACACCTTC. This chain links TRBV7-9 with TRBJ1-2; the D is unclear. Per germline, CDR1 SEHNR and CDR2 FQNEAQ (reference sequence). With 3 bases removed from V and 2 bases from J, the gap between germline ends came to 7 bases. The CDR3 contains 13 residues.

The V call is TRBV5-8, the J call TRBJ1-5, with D unclear. The CDR3 consists of 15 residues. Germline values: CDR1 SGHTS, CDR2 YDEGEE. V was trimmed by 4 bases and J by 5 bases, leaving 16 bases between them. CDR3 protein: CASSGDGRRDQPQHF. The CDR3, as DNA: TGTGCCAGCAGCGGCGATGGGCGGAGGGATCAGCCCCAGCATTTT.